Only a few counts were recorded for the clone carrying this TCR beta chain. This CDR3 contains 16 residues. Trimming stripped 3 bases from V and 10 bases from J, with 19 bases between. CDR1 MDHEN and CDR2 SYDVKM come from the germline V gene. This record belongs to a study of blood T cell repertoires in COVID-19. At the level of the study: The samples span acute and convalescent COVID-19 from the United States, Italy and Spain. PBMCs, B-cell-depleted T cells, or T cells provided the cDNA or gDNA that made up the material.

In the authors' methods: By means of reference gene primer amplification, nucleated cell counts were estimated. TCRdb's table, derived via immunoSEQ multiplex PCR, lists solely in-frame clones and lacks some. D and trimming were read from the DNA, whereas the V and J calls and clone size are those reported in that table. The sample has about 54,000 clones, roughly 86% seen once; the top ten hold around 3.4%. Seattle researchers signed up patients amid active infection and tracked them longitudinally. The source is a man aged 40-49 years with COVID-19, enrolled during active disease. The specimen sequenced was peripheral blood. The rearrangement joins TRBV28 to TRBJ1-6; maybe TRBD1 (5 bases). CDR3 loop: CASSLSGRVANSPLHF. Here the CDR3 DNA reads TGTGCCAGCAGTTTGTCTGGCAGGGTTGCTAACTCACCCCTCCACTTT.